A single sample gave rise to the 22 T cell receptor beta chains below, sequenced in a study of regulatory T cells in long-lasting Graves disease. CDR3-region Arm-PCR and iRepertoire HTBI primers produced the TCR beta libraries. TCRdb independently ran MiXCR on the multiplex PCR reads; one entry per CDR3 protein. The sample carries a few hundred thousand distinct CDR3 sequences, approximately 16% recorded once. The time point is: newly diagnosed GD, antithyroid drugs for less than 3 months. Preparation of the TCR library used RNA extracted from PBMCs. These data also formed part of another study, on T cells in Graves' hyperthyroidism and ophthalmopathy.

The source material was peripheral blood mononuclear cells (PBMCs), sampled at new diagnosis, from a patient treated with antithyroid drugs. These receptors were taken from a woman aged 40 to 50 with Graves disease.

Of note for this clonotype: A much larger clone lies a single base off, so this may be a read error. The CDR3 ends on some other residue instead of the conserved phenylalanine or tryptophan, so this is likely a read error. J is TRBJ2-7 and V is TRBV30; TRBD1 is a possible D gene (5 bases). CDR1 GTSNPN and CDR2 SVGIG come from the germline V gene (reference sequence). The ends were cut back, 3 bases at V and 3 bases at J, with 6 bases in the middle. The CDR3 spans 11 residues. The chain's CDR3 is CAWRTGYEQYL. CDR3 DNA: TGTGCCTGGAGAACAGGCTACGAGCAGTACTTG.

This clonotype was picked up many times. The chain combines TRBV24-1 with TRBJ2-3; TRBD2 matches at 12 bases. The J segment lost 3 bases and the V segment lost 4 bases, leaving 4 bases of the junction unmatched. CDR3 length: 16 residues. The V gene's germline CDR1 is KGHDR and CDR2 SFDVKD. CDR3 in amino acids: CATSDRTSGITDTQYF. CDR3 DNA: TGTGCCACCAGTGACCGGACTAGCGGGATTACAGATACGCAGTATTTT.

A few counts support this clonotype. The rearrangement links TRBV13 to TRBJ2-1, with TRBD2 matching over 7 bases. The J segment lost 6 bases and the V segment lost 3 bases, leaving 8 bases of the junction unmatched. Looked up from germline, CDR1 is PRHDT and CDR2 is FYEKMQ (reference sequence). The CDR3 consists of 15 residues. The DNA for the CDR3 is TGTGCCAGCAGCTTTCGTGGGAGGGCCATCAATGAGCAGTTCTTC. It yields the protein CASSFRGRAINEQFF. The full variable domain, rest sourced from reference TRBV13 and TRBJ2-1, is AAGVIQSPRHLIKEKRETATLKCYPIPRHDTVYWYQQGPGQDPQFLISFYEKMQSDKGSIPDRFSAQQFSDYHSELNMSSLELGDSALYFCASSFRGRAINEQFFGPGTRLTVL.

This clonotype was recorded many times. The CDR3, as DNA: TGTGCCAGCAGTCGATTAAACACTGAAGCTTTCTTT. It translates to CASSRLNTEAFF. The V call is TRBV12-3 or TRBV12-4, the J call TRBJ1-1; D unclear. The CDR3 has 12 residues. V gave up 5 bases and J gave up 2 bases, with 6 bases separating them.

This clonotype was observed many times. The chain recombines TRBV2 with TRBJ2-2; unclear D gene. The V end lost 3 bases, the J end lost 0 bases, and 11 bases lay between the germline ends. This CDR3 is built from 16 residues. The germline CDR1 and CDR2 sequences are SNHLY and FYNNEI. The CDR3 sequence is CASSDSSYANTGELFF. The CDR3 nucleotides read TGTGCCAGCAGTGATAGCAGTTACGCGAACACCGGGGAGCTGTTTTTT.

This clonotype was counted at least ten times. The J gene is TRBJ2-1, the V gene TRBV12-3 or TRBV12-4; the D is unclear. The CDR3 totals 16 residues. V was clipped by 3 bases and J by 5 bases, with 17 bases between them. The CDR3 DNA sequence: TGTGCCAGCAGTTTGGGTCAAGCGATCGTGGACAATGAGCAGTTCTTC. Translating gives CASSLGQAIVDNEQFF.

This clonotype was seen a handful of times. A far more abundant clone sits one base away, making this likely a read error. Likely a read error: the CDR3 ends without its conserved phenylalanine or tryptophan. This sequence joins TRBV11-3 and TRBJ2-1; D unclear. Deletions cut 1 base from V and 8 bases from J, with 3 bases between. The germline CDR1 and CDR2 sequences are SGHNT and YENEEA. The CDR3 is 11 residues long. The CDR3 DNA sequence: TGTGCCAGCAGCTTAGTTGATGAGCAGTTCCTC. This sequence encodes CASSLVDEQFL.

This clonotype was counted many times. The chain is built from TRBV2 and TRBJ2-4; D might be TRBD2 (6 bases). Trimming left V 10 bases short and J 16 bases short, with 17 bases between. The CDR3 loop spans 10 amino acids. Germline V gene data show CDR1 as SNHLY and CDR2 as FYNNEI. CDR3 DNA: TGTGCCACCCAACCGACTAGGGCCTACTTC. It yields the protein CATQPTRAYF.

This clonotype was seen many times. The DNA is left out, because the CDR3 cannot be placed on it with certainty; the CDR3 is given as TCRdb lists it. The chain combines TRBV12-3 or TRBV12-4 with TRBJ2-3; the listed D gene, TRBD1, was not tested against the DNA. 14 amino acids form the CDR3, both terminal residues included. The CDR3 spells CASSFGQGTDTQYF.

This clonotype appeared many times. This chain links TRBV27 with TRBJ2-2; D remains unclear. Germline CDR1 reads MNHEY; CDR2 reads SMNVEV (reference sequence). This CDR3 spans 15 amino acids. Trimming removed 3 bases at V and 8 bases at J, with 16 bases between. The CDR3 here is CASSLTVSPPGELFF. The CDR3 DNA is TGTGCCAGCAGTTTGACTGTTAGCCCACCGGGGGAGCTGTTTTTT.

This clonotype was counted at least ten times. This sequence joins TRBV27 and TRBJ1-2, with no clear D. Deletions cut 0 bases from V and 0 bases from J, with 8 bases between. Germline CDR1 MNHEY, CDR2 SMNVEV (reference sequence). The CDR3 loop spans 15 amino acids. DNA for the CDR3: TGTGCCAGCAGTTTATCAGGCGGTCCTAACTATGGCTACACCTTC. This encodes CASSLSGGPNYGYTF.

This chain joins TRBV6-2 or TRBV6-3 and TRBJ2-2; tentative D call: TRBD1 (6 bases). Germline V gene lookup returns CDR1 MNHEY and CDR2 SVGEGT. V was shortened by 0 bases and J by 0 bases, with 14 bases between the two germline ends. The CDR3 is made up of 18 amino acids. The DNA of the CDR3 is TGTGCCAGCAGTTACTCGACCTTGGGACATCCGAACACCGGGGAGCTGTTTTTT. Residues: CASSYSTLGHPNTGELFF.

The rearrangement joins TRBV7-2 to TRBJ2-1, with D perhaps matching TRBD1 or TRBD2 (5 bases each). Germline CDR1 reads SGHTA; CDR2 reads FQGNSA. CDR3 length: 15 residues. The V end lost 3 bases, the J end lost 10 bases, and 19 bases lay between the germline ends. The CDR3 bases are TGTGCCAGCAGCTTGGGACGCTTTCCAGCCGGGGAGCAGTTCTTC. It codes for CASSLGRFPAGEQFF.

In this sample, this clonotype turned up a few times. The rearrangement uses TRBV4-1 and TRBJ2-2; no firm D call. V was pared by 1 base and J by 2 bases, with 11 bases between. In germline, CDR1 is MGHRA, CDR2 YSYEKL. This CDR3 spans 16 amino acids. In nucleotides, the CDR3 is TGCGCCAGCAGCCAAGCCCCGGGCCCCAACACCGGGGAGCTGTTTTTT. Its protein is CASSQAPGPNTGELFF.

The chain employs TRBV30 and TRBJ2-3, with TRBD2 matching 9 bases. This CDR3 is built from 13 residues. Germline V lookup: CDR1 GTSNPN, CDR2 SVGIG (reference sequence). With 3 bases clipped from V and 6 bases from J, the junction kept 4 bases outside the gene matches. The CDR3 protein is CAWRAGGLDTQYF. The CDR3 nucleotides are TGTGCCTGGAGAGCGGGAGGCCTGGATACGCAGTATTTT.

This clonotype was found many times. The DNA of the CDR3 is TGTGCCAGCAGTTTAGGCGACCCGGGACTAGCAACCCCTACCCACCTGAACACCGGGGAGCTGTTTTTT. This codes for CASSLGDPGLATPTHLNTGELFF. The gene calls are TRBV27 and TRBJ2-2; 9 bases are shared with TRBD2. J lost 1 base, V lost 2 bases, and 23 bases had no gene match. This CDR3 contains 23 residues. The germline CDR1 and CDR2 sequences are MNHEY and SMNVEV (reference sequence).

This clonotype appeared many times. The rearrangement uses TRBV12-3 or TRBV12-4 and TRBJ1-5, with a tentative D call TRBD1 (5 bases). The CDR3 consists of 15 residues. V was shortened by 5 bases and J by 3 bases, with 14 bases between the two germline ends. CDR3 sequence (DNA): TGTGCCAGCAGTCCGGAGGGAGGGGTCAATCAGCCCCAGCATTTT. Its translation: CASSPEGGVNQPQHF.

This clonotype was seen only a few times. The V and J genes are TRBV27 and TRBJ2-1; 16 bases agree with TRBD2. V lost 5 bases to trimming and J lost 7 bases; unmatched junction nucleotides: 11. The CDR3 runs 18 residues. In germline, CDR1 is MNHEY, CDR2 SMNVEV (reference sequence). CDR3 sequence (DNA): TGTGCCAGCAGTCCCCCCGGGACTAGCGGGAGGGCCGGGAATGAGCAGTTCTTC. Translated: CASSPPGTSGRAGNEQFF.

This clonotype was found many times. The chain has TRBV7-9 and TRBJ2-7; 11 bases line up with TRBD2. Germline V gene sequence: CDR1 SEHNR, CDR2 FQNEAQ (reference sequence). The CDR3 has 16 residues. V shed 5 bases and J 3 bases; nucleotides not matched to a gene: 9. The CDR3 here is CASSLSAGTSGYEQYF. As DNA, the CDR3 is TGTGCCAGCAGCCTAAGTGCCGGGACTAGCGGCTACGAGCAGTACTTC.

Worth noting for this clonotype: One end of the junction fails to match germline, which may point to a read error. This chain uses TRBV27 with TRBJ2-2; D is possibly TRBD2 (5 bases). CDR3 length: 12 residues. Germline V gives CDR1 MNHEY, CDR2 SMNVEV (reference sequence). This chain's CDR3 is CASSPNPGELFF. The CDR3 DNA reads TGTGCCAGCAGTCCAAATCCCGGGGAGCTGTTTTTC.

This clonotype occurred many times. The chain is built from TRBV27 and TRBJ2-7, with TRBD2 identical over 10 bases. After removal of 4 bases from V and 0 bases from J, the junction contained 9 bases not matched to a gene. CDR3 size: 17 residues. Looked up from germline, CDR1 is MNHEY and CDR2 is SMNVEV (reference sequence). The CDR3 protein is CASSSLAAGGPSYEQYF. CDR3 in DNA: TGTGCCAGCAGTTCCCTCGCAGCGGGAGGGCCCTCCTACGAGCAGTACTTC.

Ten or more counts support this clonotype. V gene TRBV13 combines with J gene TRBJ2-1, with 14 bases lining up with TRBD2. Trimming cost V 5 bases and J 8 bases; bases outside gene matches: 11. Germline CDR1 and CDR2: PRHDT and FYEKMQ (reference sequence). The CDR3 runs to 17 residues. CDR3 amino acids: CASSKGTSGSPNHEQFF. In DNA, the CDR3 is TGTGCCAGCAGCAAGGGGACTAGCGGGAGCCCTAATCATGAGCAGTTCTTC. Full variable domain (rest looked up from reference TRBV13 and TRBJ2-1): AAGVIQSPRHLIKEKRETATLKCYPIPRHDTVYWYQQGPGQDPQFLISFYEKMQSDKGSIPDRFSAQQFSDYHSELNMSSLELGDSALYFCASSKGTSGSPNHEQFFGPGTRLTVL.